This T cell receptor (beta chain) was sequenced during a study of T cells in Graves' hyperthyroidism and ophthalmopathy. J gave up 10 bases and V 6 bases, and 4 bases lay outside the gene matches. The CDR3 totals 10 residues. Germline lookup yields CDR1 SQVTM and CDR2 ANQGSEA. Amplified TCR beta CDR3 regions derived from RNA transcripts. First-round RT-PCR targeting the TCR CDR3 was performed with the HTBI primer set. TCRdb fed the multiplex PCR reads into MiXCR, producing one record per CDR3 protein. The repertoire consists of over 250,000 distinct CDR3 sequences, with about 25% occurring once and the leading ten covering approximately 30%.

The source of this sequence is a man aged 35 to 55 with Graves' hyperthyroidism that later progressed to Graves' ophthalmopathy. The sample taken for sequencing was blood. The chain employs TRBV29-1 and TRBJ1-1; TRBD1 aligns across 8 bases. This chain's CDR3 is CSVQGARAFF. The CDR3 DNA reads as TGCAGCGTCCAGGGGGCGCGAGCTTTCTTT.